This T cell receptor (beta chain) was identified during a study of cytomegalovirus exposure and HLA in healthy donors. Turning to the study itself: Samples from HLA-typed donors yielded approximately 88 million unique TCRs in an early data release.

PCR employed 60 Vbeta and 13 Jbeta primers. Data came from immunoSEQ multiplex PCR; TCRdb stores just in-frame clones and leaves some out. The table includes fewer than 150,000 clones, around 76% detected once. Sequencing input: PBMCs. This sequence originates from a man aged 55-75 years in good health and CMV-seropositive.

The CDR3 sequence is CASSDLGGTEAFF. In DNA, the CDR3 is TGCGCCAGCAGTGATTTGGGGGGCACTGAAGCTTTCTTT. This chain links TRBV10-2 with TRBJ1-1, with D possibly TRBD1 on 5 matching bases. Trimming took 3 bases from V and 4 from J, leaving 9 bases between them. Germline values: CDR1 WSHSY, CDR2 SAAADI. The CDR3 sequence is 13 residues long.